This record concerns one TCR beta chain sequence. It was with unique molecular identifiers that the TCRbeta library was prepared. TCRdb reprocessed the PCR reads via MiXCR and lists one record per CDR3 protein. Seen here are about 610,000 distinct CDR3 sequences, about 10% observed once, and the top ten hold about 4%. The V and J ends lost 7 bases and 0 bases, in that order; junction bases with no gene match: 6. CDR1 and CDR2 from the germline V gene are PRHDT and FYEKMQ (reference sequence). This CDR3 is built from 15 residues. This entry belongs to a study of T-cell reconstitution after alpha-beta-depleted transplantation in children.

This TCR derives from a human donor who donated a stem cell graft to a child with acute myeloid leukemia. Specimen: PBMCs from the stem cell graft donor, collected from the stem cell graft. The chain carries TRBV13 and TRBJ2-1; 7 bases are shared with TRBD2. CDR3 sequence: CASKTGLLSYNEQFF. CDR3 DNA: TGTGCCAGCAAGACGGGACTACTCTCCTACAATGAGCAGTTCTTC.